These 17 T cell receptor beta chains were sequenced from one sample in a study of T-cell memory formation after mild COVID-19. TCRdb recomputed calls from the 5' RACE reads with MiXCR, one row per CDR3 protein. The profile shows roughly 150,000 distinct CDR3 sequences, 10% to 15% of them singletons. The sequencing input was PBMCs or a T cell subset sorted from them (not recorded which). These receptors all come from a man aged 18 to 35 who had mild COVID-19 (a few samples of this study predate the infection). Cell type and time point are not known.

This clonotype was counted at least ten times. The V call is TRBV7-2, the J call TRBJ2-5; D may be TRBD1 (5 bases). The CDR3 covers 14 residues. V was shortened by 3 bases and J by 4 bases, with 12 bases between the two germline ends. Per the germline V gene, CDR1 is SGHTA and CDR2 is FQGNSA. The CDR3 DNA follows: TGTGCCAGCAGCTTTTCCAGGGAACTAGAGACCCAGTACTTC. Protein sequence: CASSFSRELETQYF.

This clonotype has ten or more counts. This chain links TRBV20-1 with TRBJ1-1, with D possibly TRBD1 on 5 matching bases. This CDR3 region has 14 residues. V gave up 2 bases and J gave up 4 bases, with 14 bases separating them. Per germline, CDR1 DFQATT and CDR2 SNEGSKA (reference sequence). The CDR3 spells CSARFGSGPTEAFF. The CDR3 DNA sequence: TGCAGTGCTAGATTCGGGTCAGGGCCCACTGAAGCTTTCTTT.

The rearrangement joins TRBV12-3 or TRBV12-4 to TRBJ1-5; 7 nucleotides align to TRBD1. The CDR3 contains 14 residues. J gave up 6 bases and V 6 bases, and 8 bases lay outside the gene matches. In nucleotides, the CDR3 is TGTGCCAGCAGCCTTACAGGGGATGGTCAGCCCCAGCATTTT. It is translated as CASSLTGDGQPQHF.

The chain links TRBV5-1 to TRBJ1-2, with a possible D match to TRBD1 (5 bases). CDR1 is SGHRS and CDR2 is YFSETQ in the germline V gene. V lost 0 bases and J lost 8, with 17 bases in between. The CDR3 has 15 residues. The CDR3 spells CASSLVDQGRDGYTF. In DNA form, the CDR3 reads TGCGCCAGCAGCTTGGTTGATCAGGGTCGTGACGGCTACACCTTC.

There are many counts of this clonotype. The J gene is TRBJ2-2, the V gene TRBV24-1; 7 bases align to TRBD1. Germline V gene data show CDR1 as KGHDR and CDR2 as SFDVKD. The CDR3 runs 17 residues. The V gene end was trimmed by 3 bases and the J gene end by 0 bases; junction bases not matched to a gene: 6. The CDR3 DNA sequence: TGTGCCACCAGTGATACGGTGGACAGGACGAACACCGGGGAGCTGTTTTTT. Translating gives CATSDTVDRTNTGELFF.

The chain recombines TRBV6-5 with TRBJ2-2; D tentatively fits TRBD1 or TRBD2 (5 bases each). The V end was cut by 7 bases, the J end by 5 bases, with 14 bases between. The CDR3 has 14 amino acids. Germline V gives CDR1 MNHEY, CDR2 SVGAGI. The CDR3 region is CASTKLGVTGELFF. The CDR3 DNA is TGTGCCAGCACTAAGTTGGGGGTAACCGGGGAGCTGTTTTTT.

The J gene is TRBJ2-3, the V gene TRBV4-2, with a possible D match to TRBD2 (5 bases). Germline CDR1 LGHNA, CDR2 YNFKEQ. The CDR3 sequence is 19 residues long. V was cut by 0 bases and J by 10 bases, with 29 bases left in between. The CDR3 region is CASSQDAYRGSTPQPSQYF. CDR3 DNA: TGTGCCAGCAGCCAAGATGCCTACCGAGGGTCAACACCGCAGCCGTCGCAGTATTTT.

This chain connects TRBV29-1 to TRBJ2-7, with 7 bases that match TRBD1. Germline values: CDR1 SQVTM, CDR2 ANQGSEA. Trimming cost V 1 base and J 2 bases; bases outside gene matches: 2. The CDR3 extends over 13 amino acids. The CDR3 region is CSVEAGGAYEQYF. CDR3 nucleotides: TGCAGCGTTGAAGCAGGGGGTGCCTACGAGCAGTACTTC.

This clonotype was picked up a small number of times. CDR3 bases: TGTGCCAGCAGCTTAGATCGTGTCAGGGGGGATACGCAGTATTTT. This codes for CASSLDRVRGDTQYF. The rearrangement links TRBV11-2 to TRBJ2-3, with TRBD1 matching over 7 bases. Germline V gene sequence: CDR1 SGHAT, CDR2 FQNNGV. The CDR3 covers 15 residues. V was clipped by 0 bases and J by 6 bases; unmatched bases: 6.

The table lists this clonotype with many counts. V is TRBV12-3 or TRBV12-4 and J is TRBJ2-3; D could derive from TRBD1 or TRBD2 (5 bases each). V lost 5 bases to trimming and J lost 10 bases, with 16 bases between them. This CDR3 spans 13 amino acids. CDR3 DNA sequence: TGTGCCAGCAGTCCTCAGGAGGCCAGGGCGCAGTATTTT. This codes for CASSPQEARAQYF.

This clonotype was counted a few times. The chain couples TRBV5-1 to TRBJ2-2; TRBD2 is a possible D gene (5 bases). V lost 4 bases and J lost 1, with 11 bases in between. There are 15 residues in the CDR3. CDR1 and CDR2 (germline): SGHRS, YFSETQ. CDR3 in amino acids: CASSVLGRNTGELFF. CDR3 DNA: TGCGCCAGCAGCGTACTAGGGCGGAACACCGGGGAGCTGTTTTTT.

This clonotype turned up a few times. This rearrangement joins TRBV7-2 to TRBJ1-4; no firm D call. V was shortened by 7 bases and J by 1 base, with 13 bases between the two germline ends. The length of the CDR3 is 15 residues. Germline-derived CDR1 and CDR2 are SGHTA and FQGNSA. The CDR3 nucleotides read TGTGCCAGCAACAGCGTCCCGGGAACTAATGAAAAACTGTTTTTT. It specifies CASNSVPGTNEKLFF.

The V and J genes are TRBV4-3 and TRBJ2-2, with D hard to call. The V gene lost 1 base and the J gene lost 2 bases, with 8 bases spanning the gap. Germline-derived CDR1 and CDR2 are LGHNA and YSLEER. The CDR3 totals 15 residues. CDR3 sequence: CASSQVLTNTGELFF. CDR3 DNA sequence: TGCGCCAGCAGCCAAGTTCTGACAAACACCGGGGAGCTGTTTTTT.

The chain has TRBV6-2 or TRBV6-3 and TRBJ2-7; D unresolved. The germline CDR1 and CDR2 sequences are MNHEY and SVGEGT. CDR3 length: 12 residues. The V and J ends lost 6 bases and 2 bases respectively, with 8 bases between them. This CDR3 is CASSPGAYEQYV. The CDR3 DNA reads as TGTGCCAGCAGCCCCGGTGCCTACGAGCAGTACGTC.

This clonotype was counted a few times. The rearrangement uses TRBV9 and TRBJ2-4; D perhaps matches TRBD2 (6 bases). Germline V lookup: CDR1 SGDLS, CDR2 YYNGEE. This CDR3 region has 14 residues. The germline V and J ends were trimmed by 0 bases and 6 bases, with 10 bases remaining between them. CDR3 sequence: CASSVGTILNIQYF. For the CDR3, the DNA is TGTGCCAGCAGCGTAGGGACTATTCTAAACATTCAGTACTTC.

The chain combines TRBV20-1 with TRBJ2-1; 8 bases are shared with TRBD2. The V gene end was trimmed by 0 bases and the J gene end by 9 bases; junction bases not matched to a gene: 10. CDR1 and CDR2 from the germline V gene are DFQATT and SNEGSKA (reference sequence). The CDR3 sequence is 15 residues long. The CDR3 DNA sequence: TGCAGTGCTAGAGATCCCTCCCACCGGGGGGGTGAGCAGTTCTTC. Its translation: CSARDPSHRGGEQFF.

There are a few counts of this clonotype. Germline and junction disagree at one end, which may indicate a read error. This rearrangement joins TRBV3-1 to TRBJ2-1; TRBD1 matches at 7 bases. Germline lookup yields CDR1 LGHDT and CDR2 YNNKEL (reference sequence). This CDR3 spans 14 amino acids. The CDR3 region has the DNA TGTGCCAGCAGCCAAGGACAGGGATACAGTGAGCAGTTCTTC. Residues: CASSQGQGYSEQFF.